This T cell receptor (beta chain) was captured by sequencing in a study of T cell repertoires in cytomegalovirus infection. V was trimmed by 5 bases and J by 0 bases, leaving 10 bases between them. The CDR3 spans 14 residues. CDR1 LNHDA and CDR2 SQIVND come from the germline V gene (reference sequence). In TCRdb, the reads were re-called with MiXCR into one record per CDR3 protein. The repertoire has hundreds of thousands of distinct CDR3 sequences, about 24% of them found once; the top ten carry 6.5% to 10%. The J gene is TRBJ1-2, the V gene TRBV19; D ambiguous. Sequencing was done on a sample of CD8+ T cells from PBMCs. This clonotype originated in a human donor in good health (CMV status not recorded). Some clones in this sample may be carry-over from other donors' samples. The CDR3 reads CASSLPGANYGYTF. The CDR3 region has the DNA TGTGCCAGTAGTTTACCAGGAGCTAACTATGGCTACACCTTC. The complete variable domain, with remaining parts taken from reference TRBV19 and TRBJ1-2, reads DGGITQSPKYLFRKEGQNVTLSCEQNLNHDAMYWYRQDPGQGLRLIYYSQIVNDFQKGDIAEGYSVSREKKESFPLTVTSAQKNPTAFYLCASSLPGANYGYTFGSGTRLTVV.